This TCR beta chain was obtained from a study of OX40 agonist ivuxolimab in advanced cancers. Across the study: Under the entry rules, prior anti-PD-1, anti-PD-L1 or anti-CTLA-4 therapy was allowed, and about 40% had some.

Some clones are missing from TCRdb's copy, which holds only in-frame ones; the method was immunoSEQ multiplex PCR. Among tens of thousands of clones, 70% to 90% were seen once, and the ten largest hold about 0.62%. Trimming cost V 7 bases and J 0 bases, with 11 bases left between them. CDR3 length equals 13 residues. Germline V CDR1 and CDR2: SGHRS, YFSETQ. This sequence was found in an adult with an advanced solid tumor such as melanoma, head and neck, liver or kidney cancer. The material was CD4+ or CD8+ T cells sorted from blood, obtained in a trial of the OX40 agonist ivuxolimab. The chain carries TRBV5-1 and TRBJ2-7; D remains unclear. CDR3 in amino acids: CASARWGSYEQYF. CDR3 DNA sequence: TGCGCCAGCGCCCGTTGGGGCTCCTACGAGCAGTACTTC.